This T cell receptor (beta chain) came from a study of CD8+CD57+ T cells in acquired aplastic anemia (dated by TCRdb to 2017 to 2018). Notes on the research overall: A mean of approximately 3 ug of DNA, ranging from about 0.19 to 30 ug, was extracted from sorted CD4+ and CD8+ cells. Mean read counts for healthy donor samples were roughly 10 million for CD4+ cells and some 11 million for CD8+ cells.

What the authors observed across the whole study: Between patients and healthy controls, no significant difference in CD8+ Simpson's diversity was found (P=0.060). Although roughly 29 CD8+ CDR3 sequences were shared by patients and controls, these sequences appeared highly expressed in patients and within the immunodominant clones of patients.

The study deep-sequenced TCR repertoires of sorted CD4+ and CD8+ blood T cells from severe aplastic anemia patients and healthy subjects. Ficoll-Paque density gradient centrifugation was used to isolate peripheral blood mononuclear cells. Before DNA was extracted, CD4+ and CD8+ T cells were sorted using either FACS or magnetic beads. The CDR3, from cysteine to phenylalanine, totals 14 residues. Left in the record is the CDR3 DNA by itself, 42 bases read in frame from the first base. V is shortened by 6 bases, J by 8 bases, and the region joining them spans 19 bases. Via the germline V gene (reference sequence), CDR1 is DFQATT and CDR2 SNEGSKA. Genomic DNA served as template for TCR beta VDJ combination and CDR3 sequence profiling. An Illumina HiSeq 2000 was used for TCR repertoire sequencing. As for the original processing: TRBV/TRBJ rearrangement plots, CDR3 size and DJ length profiles, and Simpson's diversity index were used to evaluate the repertoires. The immunodominant clone was defined as the most abundant DNA sequence in deep sequencing data. CDR3 amino acid sequences were screened for sharing across subjects and compared with published repertoires and the VDJdb database. TCRdb trimmed public reads at Q25 via fastp, called clones via MiXCR and kept in-frame beta chains. Identical CDR3 proteins give one entry, which carries the most common genes and DNA. For this entry, the V and J calls and clone size follow TCRdb and not the study's own pipeline. Present in this sample are around 170,000 distinct CDR3 sequences, just under 65% of which were seen just once. The top ten clonotypes cover 45% of the sample.

With regard to this clonotype: Its antigen remains undetermined. There are no base qualities to consult, and no much larger clone falls within one base.

The sequence is built from TRBV20-1 and TRBJ1-4; there is no confident call for the D gene. The sequencing sample was made of sorted CD4+, CD8+, or CD8+CD57+ T cells (not recorded which) from PBMCs. The sequence was collected from a human donor in good health. The DNA sequence reads TGCAGTGCAGATGTTCGGGGTGTAGGGGAAAAACTGTTTTTT. Its protein product is CSADVRGVGEKLFF.